The rows below give T cell receptor beta chains drawn from one sample of a study of beta chain features in type 1 diabetes. TCRdb keeps only in-frame clones here, not all; method: immunoSEQ multiplex PCR. In the table there are about 650,000 clones, around 12% of which are singletons. Material for sequencing was naive CD4+ T cells from blood. These receptors came from a young man with type 1 diabetes. Each CDR3 is given without its conserved first and last residue. Expanded clones get a size class; other rows say once, few or many, or leave the size out.

len | j_gene | abundance | v_gene | CDR3aa
13 | TRBJ1-5 | few | TRBV23-1 | ASSQLVMAKPPQH
14 | TRBJ1-5 | NA | TRBV6-5 | ASSSLGQGFNQPQH
13 | TRBJ2-1 | few | TRBV19 | ATSRGPDSYNEQF
13 | TRBJ1-2 | few | TRBV29-1 | SVAPRWGQEHGYT
13 | TRBJ1-1 | NA | TRBV4-2 | ASSVNRVTNTEAF
12 | TRBJ1-1 | NA | TRBV19 | ASSILGQNTEAF
14 | TRBJ2-5 | NA | TRBV30 | AWSRVGTGIQETQY
15 | TRBJ1-2 | NA | TRBV14 | ASSPQRPGQGFYGYT
13 | TRBJ2-4 | few | TRBV30 | AWSPQGLAKNIQY
13 | TRBJ1-6 | NA | TRBV4-2 | ASSQTGTGPSPLH
14 | TRBJ2-1 | few | TRBV5-1 | ASSLALTDAGNEQF
16 | TRBJ2-6 | NA | TRBV5-1 | ASSRDPSGSSGANVLT
11 | TRBJ2-6 | NA | TRBV29-1 | SAEPQGTNVLT
14 | TRBJ2-5 | few | TRBV13 | ASSPRLAGGPETQY
15 | TRBJ1-4 | few | TRBV7-9 | ASIPIGEGPPGEKLF
13 | TRBJ2-3 | few | TRBV6-6 | ASSPKRGRADTQY
11 | TRBJ2-2 | few | TRBV7-3 | ASSSREAGELF
10 | TRBJ2-3 | NA | TRBV11-2 | ASSLESDTQY
12 | TRBJ1-5 | few | TRBV27 | ASSDRALYQPQH
12 | TRBJ2-7 | few | TRBV28 | ASSLGGVTYEQY
13 | TRBJ2-2 | few | TRBV7-9 | ASSSGTGGPGELF
10 | TRBJ2-2 | NA | TRBV6-5 | ASSLNTGELF
11 | TRBJ1-1 | many | TRBV10-3 | AILRGKDTEAF
10 | TRBJ2-7 | NA | TRBV6-1 | ASLDPGYEQY
13 | TRBJ2-1 | NA | TRBV5-4 | ASSLAQGAYNEQF
14 | TRBJ1-2 | NA | TRBV14 | ASSLLIPVLGSGYT
13 | TRBJ1-2 | few | TRBV28 | ASSSGQGSNYGYT
11 | TRBJ1-2 | few | TRBV5-6 | ASSLGGLHGYT
12 | TRBJ2-7 | NA | TRBV5-1 | ASSQSTGSGEQY
13 | TRBJ2-7 | NA | TRBV19 | ASSPWGRSSYEQY
14 | TRBJ1-3 | NA | TRBV9 | ASSARLLLGGNTIY
13 | TRBJ2-2 | NA | TRBV28 | ASSAIDRSTGELF
14 | TRBJ2-3 | few | TRBV2 | ASSDQGPGNTDTQY
9 | TRBJ2-5 | few | TRBV5-8 | ASIQVETQY
14 | TRBJ2-3 | NA | TRBV18 | ASSPPSGGGLDTQY
11 | TRBJ1-1 | NA | TRBV7-2 | ASSLGQNTEAF
13 | TRBJ2-4 | few | TRBV5-6 | ASSLTSGAKNIQY
14 | TRBJ2-3 | few | TRBV7-9 | ASGHVDYLATDTQY
10 | TRBJ1-2 | few | TRBV7-9 | ASSLDTGGYT
11 | TRBJ2-6 | NA | TRBV5-6 | ASSLAGANVLT
9 | TRBJ2-7 | NA | TRBV20-1 | SAEGSYEQY
15 | TRBJ1-1 | few | TRBV19 | ASSTLWGREGNTEAF
17 | TRBJ2-1 | few | TRBV4-3 | ASSQETSGGFLSYNEQF
11 | TRBJ1-1 | NA | TRBV5-1 | ASSLTGNTEAF